The present T cell receptor (beta chain) was sequenced within a study of blood T cell repertoires in COVID-19. Study context: The study drew acute and convalescent COVID-19 samples from the United States, Italy and Spain. T cells, B-cell-depleted T cells, or PBMCs supplied cDNA or gDNA.

CDR1 is MNHNS, CDR2 SASEGT, per germline. The CDR3 runs 17 residues. In the original analysis: Researchers report that nucleated cell counts were estimated from reference gene primer amplification. Sequencing was performed with immunoSEQ multiplex PCR; in TCRdb, only in-frame clones are kept and a portion is missing. V, J and clone size are taken as reported in that table, and D and trimming were inferred from the DNA itself. The sample records approximately 280,000 clones, under 90% being singletons. The count of this clone is one. The junction departs from germline at one end; a sequencing error may be responsible.

This TCR came from a man aged 45-65 years with acute or convalescent COVID-19. The sequencing input was peripheral blood. J is TRBJ2-1 and V is TRBV6-1, with 9 bases fitting TRBD2. This chain's CDR3 is CASSEGTSSSPRNEQFF. The DNA of the CDR3 is TGTGCCAGCAGCGAAGGGACTAGCAGTTCTCCTAGGAATGAGCAGTTCTTC.